This is a list of T cell receptor beta chains from one sample in a study of regulatory T cells in long-lasting Graves disease. TCRdb redid the calling of the multiplex PCR reads with MiXCR, one entry per CDR3 protein. Counted here are some 410,000 distinct CDR3 sequences, about 17% occurring once; the ten biggest clones make up roughly 10%. Another study also made use of these data, one on T cells in Graves' hyperthyroidism and ophthalmopathy.

The sequencing here drew on peripheral blood mononuclear cells (PBMCs), taken at new diagnosis, from a patient treated with antithyroid drugs. The receptors come from a woman aged 25 to 39 with Graves disease. The CDR3 runs from the conserved cysteine through the conserved F or W. D genes are given only for firm matches. Rows may omit the clone size; those that give it use once, few, many or a size class.

V gene	clone size	D gene	CDR3 length	J gene	CDR3 DNA	CDR3 protein
TRBV6-2/TRBV6-3	many	NA	14	TRBJ2-7	TGTGCCAGCACTCAGACAGGAACCACCTACGAGCAGTACTTC	CASTQTGTTYEQYF
TRBV6-1	NA	NA	15	TRBJ1-4	TGTGCCAGCAGAAGGACAGTTTTTGAGAATGAAAAACTGTTTTTT	CASRRTVFENEKLFF
TRBV10-3	few	TRBD2	15	TRBJ2-7	TGTGCCATCAGTGAGTTTGCTAGCGGGAGCTACGAGCAGTACTTC	CAISEFASGSYEQYF
TRBV28	NA	TRBD2	15	TRBJ2-1	TGTGCCAGCAGACCCTATAGCGGGAACAACAATGAGCAGTTCTTC	CASRPYSGNNNEQFF
TRBV7-2	many	TRBD2	16	TRBJ2-1	TGTGCCAGCAGCCTTGGGACGGGAGGACCCTACAATGAGCAGTTCTTC	CASSLGTGGPYNEQFF
TRBV7-9	many	NA	15	TRBJ2-7	TGTGCCAGCAGCTTAGGTGAAGGGAACACCTACGAGCAGTACTTC	CASSLGEGNTYEQYF
TRBV11-1	many	NA	14	TRBJ2-7	TGTGCCAGCAGCTTAGGCAGGGGCGGCAACGAGCAGTACTTC	CASSLGRGGNEQYF
TRBV20-1	few	NA	13	TRBJ2-5	TGCAGTGCTAGAGTAGGTGTTGCGGAGACCCAGTACTTC	CSARVGVAETQYF
TRBV30	many	NA	15	TRBJ2-3	TGTGCCTGGAGTGTGCAGCGGGCGTTCACAGATACGCAGTATTTT	CAWSVQRAFTDTQYF
TRBV6-2/TRBV6-3	many	NA	12	TRBJ2-1	TGTGCCAGCAGTTACGGGGGCAATGAGCAGTTCTTC	CASSYGGNEQFF
TRBV5-8	many	NA	18	TRBJ1-4	TGTGCCAGCAGCCGGGTAGAGGGATTACTCTTGACTAATGAAAAACTGTTTTTT	CASSRVEGLLLTNEKLFF
TRBV9	few	NA	15	TRBJ1-1	TGTGCCAGCAGCGTAGAAAGTCAATTGGGGACTGAAGCTTTCTTT	CASSVESQLGTEAFF
TRBV28	many	NA	15	TRBJ1-2	TGTGCCAGCAGTTTATTTGGTCAATACTCCTATGGCTACACCTTC	CASSLFGQYSYGYTF
TRBV12-3/TRBV12-4	many	NA	12	TRBJ2-1	TGTGCCAGCAGTTTACGAGACAATGAGCAGTTCTTC	CASSLRDNEQFF
TRBV5-4	few	NA	14	TRBJ1-1	TGTGCCAGCAGCTTCCTACAGGAGAACACTGAAGCTTTCTTT	CASSFLQENTEAFF
TRBV7-9	many	NA	13	TRBJ1-2	TGTGCCAGCAGCGAGTGGGAGGGTTATGGCTACACCTTC	CASSEWEGYGYTF
TRBV28	many	NA	14	TRBJ1-5	TGTGCCAGCAGTCCCACGGGACGGAATCAGCCCCAGCATTTT	CASSPTGRNQPQHF
TRBV20-1	many	NA	16	TRBJ1-5	TGCAGTGCTAGGGACCCCGGCAGACCCAGTCCTCAGCCCCAGCATTTT	CSARDPGRPSPQPQHF
TRBV2	few	NA	14	TRBJ1-1	TGTGCCAGCAGTACCGTGGATACGCGAGGGTACGCTTTCTTT	CASSTVDTRGYAFF
TRBV7-2	many	NA	13	TRBJ2-4	TGTGCCAGCAGCTTAGCGCAGGGGAACATTCAGTACTTC	CASSLAQGNIQYF
TRBV10-2	many	TRBD2	13	TRBJ2-7	TGCGCCAGCAGTGGAAATAGCGGGTACGAGCAGTACTTC	CASSGNSGYEQYF
TRBV7-9	NA	NA	14	TRBJ2-7	TGTGCCAGCAGCTTAGCATCGAAGGTCGGGGAGCAGTACTTC	CASSLASKVGEQYF
TRBV4-1	NA	TRBD1	15	TRBJ1-2	TGCGCCAGCAGCCAACAACAGGGGGCTGGCTATGGCTACACCTTC	CASSQQQGAGYGYTF
TRBV29-1	once	NA	12	TRBJ2-2	NA	CSVAVGTGELSF
TRBV7-3	few	TRBD2	16	TRBJ2-3	TGTGCCAGCAGCTTGAGAACTAGCGGAAGCACAGATACGCAGTATTTT	CASSLRTSGSTDTQYF
TRBV19	few	NA	16	TRBJ1-5	TGTGCCAGCTCAAACCGGGACGGATATAGCAATCAGCCCCAGCATTTT	CASSNRDGYSNQPQHF
TRBV28	many	NA	15	TRBJ2-1	TGTGCCAGCAGTTTCACCGGACAGTCCTACAATGAGCAGTTCTTC	CASSFTGQSYNEQFF
TRBV20-1	many	NA	12	TRBJ2-7	TGCAGCTTACCGGGATCAGCCTACGAGCAGTACTTC	CSLPGSAYEQYF
TRBV20-1	many	NA	12	TRBJ2-7	TGCAGTGCTACTGACACCTTCTACGAGCAGTACTTC	CSATDTFYEQYF
TRBV3-2	NA	NA	14	TRBJ2-1	TGTGCCAGCAGCCATGTGGGCTCCCACAATGAGCAGTTCTTC	CASSHVGSHNEQFF
TRBV6-1	many	TRBD1	15	TRBJ2-7	TGTGCCAGCAGCCTAACAGGGGCGTGGAACTACGAGCAGTACTTC	CASSLTGAWNYEQYF
TRBV4-1	NA	NA	15	TRBJ1-1	TGCGCCAGCAGCCCTACGACAGGACGTGCCCTTGAAGCTTTCTTT	CASSPTTGRALEAFF
TRBV3-1	many	TRBD2	15	TRBJ2-5	TGTGCCAGCAGCCTCCCCGCGGGAGGAACTGAGACCCAGTACTTC	CASSLPAGGTETQYF
TRBV20-1	many	NA	15	TRBJ2-7	TGCAGTGCAGACACGAGGGTAGCGGTAACCTACGAGCAGTACTTC	CSADTRVAVTYEQYF
TRBV7-2	many	NA	12	TRBJ1-2	TGTGCCAGCAGCTTAGATAGGGGTGGCTACACCTTC	CASSLDRGGYTF
TRBV10-3	few	NA	12	TRBJ1-6	TGTGCCATCTCGACCGCGAATTCACCCCTCCACTTT	CAISTANSPLHF